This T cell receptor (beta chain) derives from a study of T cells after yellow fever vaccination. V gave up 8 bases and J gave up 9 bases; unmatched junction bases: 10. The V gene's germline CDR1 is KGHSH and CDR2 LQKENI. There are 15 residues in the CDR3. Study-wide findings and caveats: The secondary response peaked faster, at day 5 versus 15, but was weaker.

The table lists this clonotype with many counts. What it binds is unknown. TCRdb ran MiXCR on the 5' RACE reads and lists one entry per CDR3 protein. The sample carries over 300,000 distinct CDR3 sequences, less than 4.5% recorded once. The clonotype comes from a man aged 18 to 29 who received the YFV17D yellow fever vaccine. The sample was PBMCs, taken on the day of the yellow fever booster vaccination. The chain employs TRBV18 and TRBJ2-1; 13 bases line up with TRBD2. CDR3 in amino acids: CASAGTSGEYREQFF. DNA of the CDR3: TGTGCCAGCGCCGGGACTAGCGGGGAATATCGTGAGCAGTTCTTC.